These 26 T cell receptor beta chains originate from one sample sequenced in a study of identical twins listed by TCRdb under 2016. Library prep was done by 5' RACE. For sequencing, an Illumina HiSeq 2000 was employed. The raw public data were reprocessed by TCRdb itself: fastp quality trimming at Q25, MiXCR clonotype calling, in-frame beta chains only. Each entry merges the rows of one CDR3 protein and shows their most common DNA and genes. The sample table records a few hundred thousand distinct CDR3 sequences; approximately 14% of these occur just once. The top ten constitute about 1% of the sample. These data also featured in a second study, about yellow fever vaccine responses in identical twins.

The sequenced material came from CD4+ T cells sorted from blood. The receptor set was obtained from a young woman in good health.

V gene TRBV6-5 combines with J gene TRBJ2-7; 9 nucleotides align to TRBD1. This CDR3 is built from 18 residues. V lost 2 bases, J lost 3 bases, and 14 bases stayed unmatched. CDR1 is MNHEY, CDR2 SVGAGI, per germline. The CDR3: CASSYGFGGTGMVYEQYF. The CDR3 DNA reads TGTGCCAGCAGTTACGGGTTCGGCGGGACAGGGATGGTCTACGAGCAGTACTTC.

At least ten counts were recorded for this clonotype. V gene TRBV6-5 combines with J gene TRBJ2-7; a weak D match, TRBD2 (6 bases). There are 15 residues in the CDR3. CDR1 is MNHEY, CDR2 SVGAGI, per germline. V was cut by 1 base and J by 1 base, with 11 bases left in between. CDR3 sequence: CASSYFAGSSYEQYF. The CDR3 bases are TGTGCCAGCAGTTACTTCGCGGGATCTTCCTACGAGCAGTACTTC.

At least ten counts were recorded for this clonotype. The chain has TRBV12-3 or TRBV12-4 and TRBJ2-1, with 11 bases identical to TRBD2. V lost 3 bases to trimming and J lost 5 bases; unmatched junction nucleotides: 0. The CDR3 runs 14 residues. CDR3 loop: CASSLGLADNEQFF. CDR3 coding DNA: TGTGCCAGCAGTTTGGGACTAGCGGACAATGAGCAGTTCTTC.

The chain recombines TRBV7-3 with TRBJ2-1, with TRBD2 matching 9 bases. The trim removed 5 bases at V and 3 bases at J, leaving 5 bases unmatched. Germline V gene data show CDR1 as SGHTA and CDR2 as FQGTGA. This CDR3 region has 15 residues. The CDR3 nucleotides read TGTGCCAGCAGCGTAGCGGGGGAGAGCTACAATGAGCAGTTCTTC. It is translated as CASSVAGESYNEQFF.

CDR3 residues: CASSLGGTAISYEQYF. The CDR3 DNA reads TGCGCCAGCAGCTTGGGTGGGACAGCTATCTCCTACGAGCAGTACTTC. The rearrangement links TRBV5-1 to TRBJ2-7; 7 bases are shared with TRBD1. Germline assignment: CDR1 SGHRS and CDR2 YFSETQ. CDR3 length: 16 amino acids. V dropped 0 bases and J dropped 0; count of bases not matched to a gene: 6.

This chain connects TRBV11-1 to TRBJ2-3; no definite D call. Germline V gene sequence: CDR1 SGHAT, CDR2 FQDESV (reference sequence). V lost 8 bases and J 0 bases, leaving 9 bases between the germline ends. CDR3 length: 13 residues. The CDR3 here is CASVSDSTDTQYF. The CDR3 DNA reads as TGTGCCAGCGTAAGCGACAGCACAGATACGCAGTATTTT.

V usage is TRBV24-1 and J usage is TRBJ2-3, with unresolved D. CDR1 KGHDR and CDR2 SFDVKD come from the germline V gene. The CDR3 consists of 14 residues. Trimming left V 3 bases short and J 4 bases short, with 10 bases between. The CDR3 reads CATSDPPPSDTQYF. DNA of the CDR3: TGTGCCACCAGTGATCCGCCTCCTTCAGATACGCAGTATTTT.

The chain recombines TRBV7-9 with TRBJ2-7; no clear D gene. From germline, CDR1 is SEHNR and CDR2 FQNEAQ (reference sequence). V shed 3 bases and J shed 0 bases, with 9 bases lying between them. The CDR3 extends over 14 amino acids. Here the CDR3 reads CASSLLTTSYEQYF. DNA for the CDR3: TGTGCCAGCAGCTTGTTGACAACCTCCTACGAGCAGTACTTC.

The sample holds a few counts of this clonotype. The V gene is TRBV7-2, the J gene TRBJ2-7, with TRBD1 matching over 12 bases. J lost 6 bases, V lost 5 bases, and 5 bases had no gene match. Germline V gene sequence: CDR1 SGHTA, CDR2 FQGNSA. This CDR3 has 14 amino acids. CDR3: CASSPGTGGAEQYF. The CDR3 DNA reads TGTGCCAGCAGCCCCGGGACAGGGGGCGCCGAGCAGTACTTC.

This clonotype has ten or more counts. The gene calls are TRBV5-1 and TRBJ2-7; 8 bases match TRBD1. Germline V gene lookup returns CDR1 SGHRS and CDR2 YFSETQ. The CDR3 loop spans 15 amino acids. V lost 4 bases, J lost 2 bases, and 8 bases stayed unmatched. The CDR3 nucleotides are TGCGCCAGCAGCAGGCCCGACAGGGGAACCTACGAGCAGTACTTC. Its protein is CASSRPDRGTYEQYF.

This clonotype was seen only a few times. The V and J genes are TRBV27 and TRBJ2-1; tentatively, D is TRBD2 (5 bases). Trimming removed 2 bases from V and 5 bases from J, with 13 bases in between. CDR1 is MNHEY, CDR2 SMNVEV, per germline (reference sequence). CDR3 length: 15 residues. The CDR3 spells CASSLKEGRNNEQFF. The DNA of the CDR3 is TGTGCCAGCAGTTTAAAAGAGGGCAGAAACAATGAGCAGTTCTTC.

This clonotype occurred a few times. The rearrangement uses TRBV5-1 and TRBJ2-2; D possibly matches TRBD1 or TRBD2 (6 bases each). The CDR3 is made up of 14 amino acids. Germline V CDR1 and CDR2: SGHRS, YFSETQ. Trimming left V 4 bases short and J 9 bases short, with 16 bases between. The chain's CDR3 is CASSGDGGPRELFF. CDR3 nucleotide sequence: TGCGCCAGCAGCGGAGATGGGGGGCCGAGGGAGCTGTTTTTT.

This clonotype was observed many times. The chain joins TRBV12-3 or TRBV12-4 to TRBJ2-2, with TRBD2 identical over 7 bases. CDR3 length: 17 residues. V lost 4 bases, J lost 6 bases, and 14 bases stayed unmatched. CDR3 sequence reads: CASSSLPGLGRSGELFF. The CDR3 DNA follows: TGTGCCAGCAGTTCCCTCCCCGGACTAGGGCGGTCCGGGGAGCTGTTTTTT.

The table lists this clonotype with a few counts. The V and J genes are TRBV7-8 and TRBJ2-2; D gene uncertain. Trimming took 2 bases from V and 3 from J, leaving 16 bases between them. The CDR3 contains 17 residues. Germline assignment: CDR1 SGHVS and CDR2 FQNEAQ. CDR3 amino acids: CASSLIMAGWDTGELFF. The CDR3 nucleotides are TGTGCCAGCAGCTTAATTATGGCAGGTTGGGACACCGGGGAGCTGTTTTTT.

This clonotype was found many times. This chain joins TRBV5-1 and TRBJ2-4, with D possibly TRBD2 on 7 matching bases. Trimming removed 6 bases at V and 11 bases at J, with 21 bases between. Germline lookup yields CDR1 SGHRS and CDR2 YFSETQ. The CDR3 contains 14 residues. The CDR3 DNA is TGCGCCAGCACTTCCACGGGGGGCGCAGCTCTTCAGTACTTC. Protein: CASTSTGGAALQYF.

This chain links TRBV2 with TRBJ2-2; 8 nucleotides align to TRBD2. Trimming cost V 5 bases and J 5 bases; bases outside gene matches: 1. In germline, CDR1 is SNHLY, CDR2 FYNNEI. The CDR3 sequence is 13 residues long. In nucleotides, the CDR3 is TGTGCCAGCAGTCGCGGGGGGACCGGGGAGCTGTTTTTT. This encodes CASSRGGTGELFF. The whole variable domain, filled in from reference TRBV2 and TRBJ2-2, reads EPEVTQTPSHQVTQMGQEVILRCVPISNHLYFYWYRQILGQKVEFLVSFYNNEISEKSEIFDDQFSVERPDGSNFTLKIRSTKLEDSAMYFCASSRGGTGELFFGEGSRLTVL.

This clonotype has a handful of counts. The chain recombines TRBV7-9 with TRBJ1-1, with TRBD1 matching over 7 bases. V lost 3 bases and J lost 7; bases outside the gene matches: 5. Germline V lookup: CDR1 SEHNR, CDR2 FQNEAQ (reference sequence). There are 13 residues in the CDR3. This chain's CDR3 is CASSFIRDSEAFF. Written as DNA, the CDR3 is TGTGCCAGCAGCTTCATTAGGGACAGTGAAGCTTTCTTT.

V usage is TRBV7-2 and J usage is TRBJ2-7; D might be TRBD1 (5 bases). This CDR3 is built from 15 residues. Germline V gene data show CDR1 as SGHTA and CDR2 as FQGNSA. V lost 2 bases and J lost 6, with 17 bases in between. Written as DNA, the CDR3 is TGTGCCAGCAGCTTAAGTGGCCAGACAAGGGGCGAGCAGTACTTC. It specifies CASSLSGQTRGEQYF.

This clonotype was detected a few times. This chain uses TRBV10-3 with TRBJ2-5, with 9 positions matching TRBD2. Trimming cost V 0 bases and J 7 bases; bases outside gene matches: 9. The CDR3 is made up of 16 amino acids. The germline V gene encodes CDR1 ENHRY and CDR2 SYGVKD. The CDR3 nucleotides read TGTGCCATCAGTGAGTCTAGCGGGGGTACCGCTGGGACCCAGTACTTC. Its translation is CAISESSGGTAGTQYF.

The chain links TRBV30 to TRBJ1-2; 7 nucleotides agree with TRBD1. The CDR3 is made up of 15 amino acids. Germline loops: CDR1 GTSNPN, CDR2 SVGIG (reference sequence). J was trimmed by 5 bases and V by 3 bases; bases with no gene match: 12. CDR3 residues: CAWSGDSPTHYGYTF. The CDR3 DNA sequence: TGTGCCTGGAGCGGGGACAGCCCTACACATTATGGCTACACCTTC.

The chain employs TRBV11-3 and TRBJ2-1, with 7 nucleotides matching TRBD1. Germline trimming cut 5 bases from V and 9 bases from J; bases unmatched to any gene: 7. The CDR3 runs 13 residues. Germline V gene sequence: CDR1 SGHNT, CDR2 YENEEA. CDR3 nucleotide sequence: TGTGCCAGCAGCAGCAGACAGGGCGCTGAGCAGTTCTTC. Protein product: CASSSRQGAEQFF. The whole variable domain, filled in from reference TRBV11-3 and TRBJ2-1, reads EAGVVQSPRYKIIEKKQPVAFWCNPISGHNTLYWYLQNLGQGPELLIRYENEEAVDDSQLPKDRFSAERLKGVDSTLKIQPAELGDSAVYLCASSSRQGAEQFFGPGTRLTVL.

This sequence joins TRBV27 and TRBJ2-7; D possibly corresponds to TRBD2 (6 bases). The ends were cut back, 5 bases at V and 3 bases at J, with 20 bases in the middle. Germline CDR1 and CDR2: MNHEY and SMNVEV (reference sequence). The CDR3 runs to 16 residues. The CDR3: CASSNRTGRGRYEQYF. DNA for the CDR3: TGTGCCAGCAGTAACCGAACCGGGAGAGGACGCTACGAGCAGTACTTC.

The chain recombines TRBV20-1 with TRBJ2-7; 7 bases are a match to TRBD1. With V trimmed by 5 bases and J by 0 bases, 7 bases remained unmatched. The CDR3 has 14 residues. Germline CDR1 and CDR2: DFQATT and SNEGSKA (reference sequence). CDR3 coding DNA: TGCAGTGCTCTCAGGGGGTTTACCTCCTACGAGCAGTACTTC. Residues: CSALRGFTSYEQYF.

This clonotype was recorded a few times. The chain links TRBV18 to TRBJ2-5, with TRBD2 matching over 7 bases. Germline V gives CDR1 KGHSH, CDR2 LQKENI. This CDR3 comprises 14 residues. Trimming removed 3 bases from V and 2 bases from J; junction bases left unmatched: 3. The CDR3 sequence is CASSPNSGQETQYF. As DNA, the CDR3 is TGTGCCAGCTCACCTAATAGCGGGCAAGAGACCCAGTACTTC.

This clonotype came up a few times. The CDR3 protein is CASSLFRRNGELFF. The CDR3 DNA follows: TGTGCCAGCAGTTTATTTAGGCGAAACGGGGAGCTGTTTTTT. The chain has TRBV28 and TRBJ2-2, with D unresolved. Looked up from germline, CDR1 is MDHEN and CDR2 is SYDVKM. V shed 1 base and J shed 7 bases, with 10 bases lying between them. This CDR3 is built from 14 residues.

This clonotype was detected only a few times. The chain has TRBV5-1 and TRBJ2-1, with 8 positions matching TRBD2. CDR1 is SGHRS and CDR2 is YFSETQ in the germline V gene. V lost 3 bases and J lost 3; bases outside the gene matches: 5. The CDR3 runs 15 residues. DNA for the CDR3: TGCGCCAGCAGCTCTGGACTAGCACACTACAATGAGCAGTTCTTC. This codes for CASSSGLAHYNEQFF.